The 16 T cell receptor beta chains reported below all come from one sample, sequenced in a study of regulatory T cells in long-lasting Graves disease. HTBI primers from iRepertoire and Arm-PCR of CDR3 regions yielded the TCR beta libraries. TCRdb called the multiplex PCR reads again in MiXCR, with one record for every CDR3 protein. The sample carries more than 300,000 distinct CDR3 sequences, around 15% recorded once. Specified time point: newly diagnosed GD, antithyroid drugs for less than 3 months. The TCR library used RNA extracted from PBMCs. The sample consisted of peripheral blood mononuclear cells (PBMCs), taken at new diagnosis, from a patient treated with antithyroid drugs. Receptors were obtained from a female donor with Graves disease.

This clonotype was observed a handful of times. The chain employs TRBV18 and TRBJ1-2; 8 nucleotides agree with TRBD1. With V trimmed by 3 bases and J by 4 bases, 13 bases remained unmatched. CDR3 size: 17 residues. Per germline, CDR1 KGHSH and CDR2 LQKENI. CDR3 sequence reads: CASSPASPDRAVYGYTF. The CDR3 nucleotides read TGTGCCAGCTCACCCGCCTCACCGGACAGGGCGGTCTATGGCTACACCTTC.

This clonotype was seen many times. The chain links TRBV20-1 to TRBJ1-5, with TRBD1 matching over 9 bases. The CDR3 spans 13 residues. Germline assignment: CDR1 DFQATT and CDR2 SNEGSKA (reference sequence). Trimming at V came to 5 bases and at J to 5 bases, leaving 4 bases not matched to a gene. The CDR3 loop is CSAETGGYQPQHF. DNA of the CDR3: TGCAGTGCTGAGACAGGGGGATATCAGCCCCAGCATTTT.

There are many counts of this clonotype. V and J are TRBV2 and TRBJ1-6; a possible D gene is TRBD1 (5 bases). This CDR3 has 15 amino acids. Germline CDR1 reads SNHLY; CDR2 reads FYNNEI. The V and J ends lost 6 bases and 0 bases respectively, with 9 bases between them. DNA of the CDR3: TGTGCCAGCAGAGGGGATAGCTCCTATAATTCACCCCTCCACTTT. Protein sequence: CASRGDSSYNSPLHF.

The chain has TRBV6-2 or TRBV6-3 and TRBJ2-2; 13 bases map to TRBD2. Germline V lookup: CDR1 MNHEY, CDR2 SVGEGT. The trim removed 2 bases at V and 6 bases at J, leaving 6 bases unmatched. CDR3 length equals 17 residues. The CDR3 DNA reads TGTGCCAGCAGTTACGCCCGGACTAGCGGGAGTTCCGGGGAGCTGTTTTTT. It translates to CASSYARTSGSSGELFF.

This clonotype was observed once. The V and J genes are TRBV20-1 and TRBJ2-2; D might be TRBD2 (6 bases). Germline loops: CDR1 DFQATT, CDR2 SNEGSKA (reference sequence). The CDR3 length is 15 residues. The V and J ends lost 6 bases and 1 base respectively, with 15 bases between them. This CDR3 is CSASGRGWNTGELFF. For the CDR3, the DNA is TGCAGTGCCTCGGGACGGGGGTGGAACACCGGGGAGCTGTTTTTT.

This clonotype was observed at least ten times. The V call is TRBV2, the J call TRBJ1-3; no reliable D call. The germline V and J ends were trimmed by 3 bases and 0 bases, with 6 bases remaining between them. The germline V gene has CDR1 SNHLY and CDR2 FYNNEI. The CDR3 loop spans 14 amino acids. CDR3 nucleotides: TGTGCCAGCAGTGATGTAGACTCTGGAAACACCATATATTTT. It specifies CASSDVDSGNTIYF.

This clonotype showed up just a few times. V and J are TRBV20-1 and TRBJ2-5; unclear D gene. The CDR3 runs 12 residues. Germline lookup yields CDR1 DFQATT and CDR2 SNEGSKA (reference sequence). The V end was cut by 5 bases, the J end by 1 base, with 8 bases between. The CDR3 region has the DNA TGCAGTGCTTTTTACCTCCAAGAGACCCAGTACTTC. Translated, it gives CSAFYLQETQYF.

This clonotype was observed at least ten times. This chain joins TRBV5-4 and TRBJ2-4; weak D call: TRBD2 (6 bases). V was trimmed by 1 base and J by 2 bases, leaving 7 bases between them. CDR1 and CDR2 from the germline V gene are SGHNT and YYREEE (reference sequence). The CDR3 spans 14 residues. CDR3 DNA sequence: TGTGCCAGCAGCTTGCGGGGGACCAAAAACATTCAGTACTTC. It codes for CASSLRGTKNIQYF.

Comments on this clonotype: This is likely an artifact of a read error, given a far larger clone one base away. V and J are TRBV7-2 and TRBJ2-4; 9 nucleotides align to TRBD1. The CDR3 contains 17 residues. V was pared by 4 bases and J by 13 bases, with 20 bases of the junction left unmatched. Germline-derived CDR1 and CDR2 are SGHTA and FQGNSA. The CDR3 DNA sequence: TGTGCCAGCAGCTCACTTGGCGGGACAGGGCCCTACAATGAGCAGTACTTC. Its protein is CASSSLGGTGPYNEQYF.

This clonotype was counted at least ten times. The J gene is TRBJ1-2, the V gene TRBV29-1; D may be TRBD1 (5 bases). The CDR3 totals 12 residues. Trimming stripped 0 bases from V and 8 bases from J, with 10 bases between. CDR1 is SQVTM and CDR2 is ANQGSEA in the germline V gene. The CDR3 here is CSVEERGDGYTF. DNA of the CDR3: TGCAGCGTTGAAGAACGCGGGGACGGCTACACCTTC.

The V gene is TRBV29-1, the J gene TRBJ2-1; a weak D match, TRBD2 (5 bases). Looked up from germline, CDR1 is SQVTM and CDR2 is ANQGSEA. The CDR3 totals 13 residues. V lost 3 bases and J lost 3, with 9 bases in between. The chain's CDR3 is CSVDQRNYNEQFF. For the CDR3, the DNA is TGCAGCGTTGACCAGCGGAACTACAATGAGCAGTTCTTC.

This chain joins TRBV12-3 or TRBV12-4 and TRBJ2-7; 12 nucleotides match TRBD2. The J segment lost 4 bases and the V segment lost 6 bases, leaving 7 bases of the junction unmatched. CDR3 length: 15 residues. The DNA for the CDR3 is TGTGCCAGCAGCCTAGCGGGAGGGCCTGGGTACGAGCAGTACTTC. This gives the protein CASSLAGGPGYEQYF.

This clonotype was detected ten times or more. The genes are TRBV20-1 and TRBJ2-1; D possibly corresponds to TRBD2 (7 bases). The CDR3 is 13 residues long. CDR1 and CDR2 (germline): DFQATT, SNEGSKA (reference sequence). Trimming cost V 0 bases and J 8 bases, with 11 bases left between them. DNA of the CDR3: TGCAGTGCTAGAGATTGGGGGGGCGATGAGCAGTTCTTC. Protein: CSARDWGGDEQFF.

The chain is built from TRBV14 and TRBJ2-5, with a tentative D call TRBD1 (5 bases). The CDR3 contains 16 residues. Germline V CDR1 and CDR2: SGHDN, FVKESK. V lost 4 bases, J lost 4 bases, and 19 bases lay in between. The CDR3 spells CASSPPDQGWGETQYF. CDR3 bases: TGTGCCAGCAGCCCCCCCGACCAGGGATGGGGAGAGACCCAGTACTTC.

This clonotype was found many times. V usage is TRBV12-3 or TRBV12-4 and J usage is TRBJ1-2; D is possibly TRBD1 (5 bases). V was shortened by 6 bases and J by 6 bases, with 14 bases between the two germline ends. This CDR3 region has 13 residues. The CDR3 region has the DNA TGTGCCAGCAGCCCGGCGGGGGTTAATGGCTACACCTTC. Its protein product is CASSPAGVNGYTF.

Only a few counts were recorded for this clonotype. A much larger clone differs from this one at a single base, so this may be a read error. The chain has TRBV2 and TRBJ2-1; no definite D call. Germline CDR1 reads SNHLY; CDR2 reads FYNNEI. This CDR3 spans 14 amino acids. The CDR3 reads CASSDYWTYKEQFF. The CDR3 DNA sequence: TGTGCCAGCAGTGACTACTGGACCTACAAGGAGCAGTTCTTC.